A single sample gave rise to the 3 T cell receptor beta chains below, sequenced in a study of cytomegalovirus exposure and HLA in healthy donors. With 60 Vbeta and 13 Jbeta primers, the PCR was carried out. Here immunoSEQ multiplex PCR was the method, and the copy in TCRdb shows in-frame clones only, minus some. The sample lists under 200,000 clones, about 65% occurring once. Sequencing input: PBMCs. These receptor sequences come from a woman between 18 and 30 years old in good health and CMV-seropositive.

The gene calls are TRBV29-1 and TRBJ2-7; perhaps TRBD1 as D (5 bases). CDR1 SQVTM and CDR2 ANQGSEA come from the germline V gene. The CDR3 contains 10 residues. Trimming cost V 7 bases and J 6 bases, with 10 bases left between them. In nucleotides, the CDR3 is TGCAGCGCTAGGGGCGGCGAGCAGTACTTC. This encodes CSARGGEQYF.

The chain is built from TRBV19 and TRBJ1-5; 9 positions agree with TRBD1. CDR3 size: 12 residues. Germline CDR1 is LNHDA and CDR2 is SQIVND (reference sequence). V lost 9 bases to trimming and J lost 7 bases; unmatched junction nucleotides: 4. The chain's CDR3 is CASSTGGQPQHF. The CDR3 DNA reads TGTGCCAGCTCGACAGGGGGACAGCCCCAGCATTTT.

This clone was observed a few times. The rearrangement links TRBV7-2 to TRBJ2-3; 7 bases fit TRBD2. With 5 bases clipped from V and 2 bases from J, the junction kept 7 bases outside the gene matches. The CDR3 has 15 residues. Looked up from germline, CDR1 is SGHTA and CDR2 is FQGNSA. Written as DNA, the CDR3 is TGTGCCAGCAGCCTCTGGACTAGACCCACAGATACGCAGTATTTT. Translation: CASSLWTRPTDTQYF.